These 20 T cell receptor beta chains share one sample of origin, sequenced in a study of blood T cell repertoires in COVID-19. The method was immunoSEQ multiplex PCR; TCRdb's version includes in-frame clones alone and lacks a portion of them. The table records around 72,000 clones, 88% of them present only once. Specimen: peripheral blood. Source of these receptors: a man aged 50-59 years with acute or convalescent COVID-19.

The sample holds a few counts of this clone. V and J are TRBV7-9 and TRBJ1-1; a possible D gene is TRBD1 (5 bases). The CDR3 runs 14 residues. The V gene's germline CDR1 is SEHNR and CDR2 FQNEAQ (reference sequence). V lost 4 bases to trimming and J lost 3 bases, with 12 bases between them. The DNA of the CDR3 is TGTGCCAGCAGCTCAACAGGTTTGTACACTGAAGCTTTCTTT. This gives the protein CASSSTGLYTEAFF.

The chain carries TRBV7-3 and TRBJ2-1; D remains ambiguous. The V end was cut by 5 bases, the J end by 6 bases, with 11 bases between. Germline V CDR1 and CDR2: SGHTA, FQGTGA. The CDR3 length is 13 residues. CDR3 nucleotide sequence: TGTGCCAGCAGCCCCGCGTTCGGCAATGAGCAGTTCTTC. Protein product: CASSPAFGNEQFF.

The V and J genes are TRBV18 and TRBJ2-7, with 9 bases that match TRBD1. V shed 1 base and J 4 bases; nucleotides not matched to a gene: 2. The CDR3 runs 14 residues. Germline V lookup: CDR1 KGHSH, CDR2 LQKENI. Written as DNA, the CDR3 is TGTGCCAGCTCACCACGGACAGGGGAGTACGAGCAGTACTTC. Translation: CASSPRTGEYEQYF.

The chain has TRBV6-5 and TRBJ2-2, with a possible D match to TRBD2 (5 bases). The CDR3 length is 12 residues. The germline V and J ends were trimmed by 7 bases and 7 bases, with 10 bases remaining between them. Germline CDR1 is MNHEY and CDR2 is SVGAGI. CDR3: CASNTGFGELFF. The CDR3 DNA sequence: TGTGCCAGCAATACGGGGTTCGGGGAGCTGTTTTTT.

This clone was seen a few times. J is TRBJ2-1 and V is TRBV5-4; D is unclear. V gave up 0 bases and J gave up 5 bases, with 6 bases separating them. This CDR3 contains 13 residues. Germline CDR1 is SGHNT and CDR2 is YYREEE (reference sequence). CDR3 in DNA: TGTGCCAGCAGCTTGGGCGCAAACAATGAGCAGTTCTTC. Translation gives CASSLGANNEQFF.

The gene calls are TRBV27 and TRBJ1-6; possibly TRBD1 for D (6 bases). CDR3 length: 15 residues. Germline V gives CDR1 MNHEY, CDR2 SMNVEV (reference sequence). Deletions cut 1 base from V and 10 bases from J, with 14 bases between. CDR3 in amino acids: CASSLYSQGNSPLHF. CDR3 nucleotide sequence: TGTGCCAGCAGTTTATACTCACAGGGAAACTCACCCCTCCACTTT.

V is TRBV11-2 and J is TRBJ2-5; TRBD1 agrees at 9 bases. Germline V lookup: CDR1 SGHAT, CDR2 FQNNGV. The CDR3 contains 16 residues. Germline trimming cut 5 bases from V and 5 bases from J; bases unmatched to any gene: 12. CDR3 region: CASSEQYRGLGETQYF. The CDR3 DNA follows: TGTGCCAGCAGCGAACAATACAGGGGGCTGGGGGAGACCCAGTACTTC.

This sequence joins TRBV9 and TRBJ1-2, with a possible D match to TRBD1 (6 bases). Trimming took 3 bases from V and 5 from J, leaving 17 bases between them. The germline gives CDR1 SGDLS, CDR2 YYNGEE. This CDR3 comprises 15 residues. CDR3 in amino acids: CASSADTGSGYGYTF. CDR3 bases: TGTGCCAGCAGCGCAGATACAGGGTCTGGGTATGGCTACACCTTC.

CDR3 loop: CASSLGSGPRSGNTIYF. CDR3 sequence (DNA): TGTGCCAGCAGCTTAGGATCAGGGCCCCGCTCTGGAAACACCATATATTTT. The chain joins TRBV11-2 to TRBJ1-3; possible D gene TRBD1, 5 bases. CDR1 is SGHAT and CDR2 is FQNNGV in the germline V gene. The CDR3 length is 17 residues. V was pared by 1 base and J by 0 bases, with 13 bases between.

The chain recombines TRBV6-5 with TRBJ2-7; D might be TRBD1 (6 bases). The CDR3 is 15 amino acids. V was trimmed by 0 bases and J by 2 bases, leaving 11 bases between them. Germline-derived CDR1 and CDR2 are MNHEY and SVGAGI. CDR3: CASSYSPQGPYEQYF. CDR3 DNA: TGTGCCAGCAGTTACTCGCCTCAGGGGCCCTACGAGCAGTACTTC.

V usage is TRBV7-9 and J usage is TRBJ2-7; 9 bases line up with TRBD2. From germline, CDR1 is SEHNR and CDR2 FQNEAQ (reference sequence). The CDR3 runs 16 residues. The V and J ends lost 8 bases and 7 bases, in that order; junction bases with no gene match: 18. In nucleotides, the CDR3 is TGTGCCAGCGCCAACCTCAGGGTAGCGGGGGCTGGGGAGCAGTACTTC. This codes for CASANLRVAGAGEQYF.

The chain links TRBV6-1 to TRBJ1-5; 9 bases map to TRBD1. Trimming took 4 bases from V and 7 from J; bases not matched to a gene: 14. This CDR3 contains 17 residues. Germline loops: CDR1 MNHNS, CDR2 SASEGT. The CDR3 DNA sequence: TGTGCCAGCAGTGGACGGGGAGGGACAGGGATTAAACAGCCCCAGCATTTT. Translated: CASSGRGGTGIKQPQHF.

This chain links TRBV12-3 or TRBV12-4 with TRBJ2-5, with 7 positions matching TRBD1. Trimming removed 5 bases from V and 5 bases from J; junction bases left unmatched: 5. CDR3 length: 13 amino acids. CDR3 sequence: CASSRDRAETQYF. The CDR3 bases are TGTGCCAGCAGTCGAGACAGGGCTGAGACCCAGTACTTC.

J is TRBJ1-2 and V is TRBV24-1, with 8 bases lining up with TRBD1. The CDR3 is 12 amino acids. Trimming removed 7 bases from V and 7 bases from J; junction bases left unmatched: 4. Germline loops: CDR1 KGHDR, CDR2 SFDVKD. As DNA, the CDR3 is TGTGCCACCAGCACAGGGGGAATTGGCTACACCTTC. This gives the protein CATSTGGIGYTF.

The V and J genes are TRBV6-5 and TRBJ1-4; TRBD1 agrees at 7 bases. Germline values: CDR1 MNHEY, CDR2 SVGAGI. This CDR3 is built from 15 residues. V lost 8 bases, J lost 7 bases, and 13 bases stayed unmatched. CDR3 in DNA: TGTGCCAGCCGTCCCGGGCGACAGGGAGGTGAAAAACTGTTTTTT. Encoded protein: CASRPGRQGGEKLFF.

This CDR3 reads CASSHFPQGPGGYTF. The DNA of the CDR3 is TGTGCCAGCAGCCACTTCCCCCAGGGTCCGGGCGGCTACACCTTC. This chain links TRBV7-7 with TRBJ1-2, with D possibly TRBD1 on 5 matching bases. The V gene's germline CDR1 is SSHAT and CDR2 FNYEAQ (reference sequence). The CDR3 covers 15 residues. Between the trimmed V and J ends, which lost 5 bases and 8 bases, there was a span of 21 bases.

The chain carries TRBV6-5 and TRBJ2-7; 7 bases are shared with TRBD2. The germline CDR1 and CDR2 sequences are MNHEY and SVGAGI. The CDR3 runs to 14 residues. Germline trimming cut 0 bases from V and 4 bases from J; bases unmatched to any gene: 3. The DNA of the CDR3 is TGTGCCAGCAGTTACTCGGGGGGGACGTACGAGCAGTACTTC. As protein: CASSYSGGTYEQYF.

This CDR3 reads CASSVAGGRGKTEAFF. DNA of the CDR3: TGTGCCAGCAGCGTAGCAGGGGGAAGGGGTAAGACTGAAGCTTTCTTT. The V call is TRBV9, the J call TRBJ1-1, with 7 nucleotides matching TRBD1. Germline CDR1 SGDLS, CDR2 YYNGEE. The CDR3 is 16 residues long. Trimming cost V 0 bases and J 5 bases; bases outside gene matches: 10.

The chain combines TRBV9 with TRBJ1-3; possible D gene TRBD1, 5 bases. The V gene's germline CDR1 is SGDLS and CDR2 YYNGEE. Trimming removed 0 bases from V and 1 base from J, with 8 bases in between. This CDR3 is 15 amino acids long. The CDR3 reads CASSVAGVSGNTIYF. The CDR3 bases are TGTGCCAGCAGCGTAGCGGGGGTGTCTGGAAACACCATATATTTT.

This clone appeared once. The chain links TRBV9 to TRBJ2-1; tentatively, D is TRBD1 (6 bases). This CDR3 has 15 amino acids. Trimming removed 0 bases from V and 5 bases from J, with 12 bases in between. Germline-derived CDR1 and CDR2 are SGDLS and YYNGEE. CDR3 in DNA: TGTGCCAGCAGCGTAGTAAAAACAGGGAACAATGAGCAGTTCTTC. Translating it yields CASSVVKTGNNEQFF. Drawing the rest from reference TRBV9 and TRBJ2-1, the complete variable domain is DSGVTQTPKHLITATGQRVTLRCSPRSGDLSVYWYQQSLDQGLQFLIQYYNGEERAKGNILERFSAQQFPDLHSELNLSSLELGDSALYFCASSVVKTGNNEQFFGPGTRLTVL.